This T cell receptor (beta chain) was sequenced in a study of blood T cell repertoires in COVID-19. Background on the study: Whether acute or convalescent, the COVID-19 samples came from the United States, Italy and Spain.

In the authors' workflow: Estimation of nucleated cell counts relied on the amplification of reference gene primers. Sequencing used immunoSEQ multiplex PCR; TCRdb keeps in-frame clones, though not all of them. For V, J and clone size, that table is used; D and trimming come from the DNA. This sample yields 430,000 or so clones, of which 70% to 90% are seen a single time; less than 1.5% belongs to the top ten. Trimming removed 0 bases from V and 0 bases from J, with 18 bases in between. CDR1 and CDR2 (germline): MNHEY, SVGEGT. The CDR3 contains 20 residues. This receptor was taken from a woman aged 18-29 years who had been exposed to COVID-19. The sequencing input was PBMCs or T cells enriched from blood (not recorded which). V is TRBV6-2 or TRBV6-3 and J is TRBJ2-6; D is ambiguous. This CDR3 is CASSYSTGSSLISGANVLTF. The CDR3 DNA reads TGTGCCAGCAGTTACTCGACTGGGTCTTCTCTCATCTCTGGGGCCAACGTCCTGACTTTC.